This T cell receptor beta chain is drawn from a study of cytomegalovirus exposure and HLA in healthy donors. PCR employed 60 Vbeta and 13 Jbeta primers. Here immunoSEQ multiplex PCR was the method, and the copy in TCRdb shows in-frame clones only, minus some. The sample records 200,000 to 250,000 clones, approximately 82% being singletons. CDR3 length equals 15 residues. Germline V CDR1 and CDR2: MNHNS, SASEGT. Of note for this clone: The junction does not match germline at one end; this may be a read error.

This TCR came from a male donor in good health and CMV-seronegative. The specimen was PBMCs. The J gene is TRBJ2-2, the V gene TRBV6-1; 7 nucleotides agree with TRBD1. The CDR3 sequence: CASSRPQGVTGELLF. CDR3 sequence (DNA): TGTGCCAGCAGTAGGCCCCAGGGGGTGACCGGGGAGCTGCTTTTT.